The T cell receptor beta chain described here comes from a study of graft-versus-host responses after intestinal transplantation. Findings and caveats of the study: Graft-donor T cell macrochimerism in patients accompanied high graft-versus-host to host-versus-graft clonal ratios in allografts.

Sequenced by immunoSEQ multiplex PCR; TCRdb stores in-frame clones only, minus some. The data contain roughly 20,000 clones, approximately 89% of them singletons. Trimming stripped 8 bases from V and 7 bases from J, with 11 bases between. The CDR3 consists of 11 residues. CDR1 is SEHNR, CDR2 FQNEAQ, per germline (reference sequence). This clone appeared a single time. Antigen specificity is unknown. The sample in question was PBMCs, obtained about 240 days after intestinal transplant. The clonotype was recovered from a human patient who received an intestinal transplant, so some T cells may come from the graft donor. The V gene is TRBV7-9, the J gene TRBJ1-1; TRBD1 might be the D (5 bases). DNA of the CDR3: TGTGCCAGCGGGGCCGGGGTTGAAGCTTTCTTT. This encodes CASGAGVEAFF.